The sequence of this T cell receptor beta chain was determined in a study of cytomegalovirus exposure and HLA in healthy donors. At the level of the study: The study's early data release held around 85 million unique TCRs from HLA-typed donors.

Primers included in the PCR were 60 Vbeta and 13 Jbeta primers. Generated by immunoSEQ multiplex PCR, the TCRdb table keeps only in-frame clones and is missing some. The sample has fewer than 200,000 clones, around 79% seen once. Overall study findings and caveats: Upon later analysis, HLA-associated TCR beta chains proved more clonally expanded than other, equally common chains. Later analysis associated a missense DCLRE1C variant with TCR beta V- and J-gene trimming.

V lost 6 bases to trimming and J lost 6 bases; unmatched junction nucleotides: 3. CDR1 and CDR2 (germline): SQVTM, ANQGSEA. The CDR3 is made up of 11 amino acids. Of note for this clone: The antigen is undetermined.

V gene TRBV29-1 combines with J gene TRBJ1-1; 8 positions match TRBD1. The origin of this receptor is a female donor in good health and CMV-seronegative. The sequenced sample consisted of PBMCs. The CDR3 nucleotides read TGCAGCGTCTCAGGGGGCCCTGAAGCTTTCTTT. It specifies CSVSGGPEAFF. Looking up the rest from reference TRBV29-1 and TRBJ1-1 gives the full variable domain: SAVISQKPSRDICQRGTSLTIQCQVDSQVTMMFWYRQQPGQSLTLIATANQGSEATYESGFVIDKFPISRPNLTFSTLTVSNMSPEDSSIYLCSVSGGPEAFFGQGTRLTVV.